The 12 T cell receptor beta chains below were found in one sample sequenced in a study of blood T cell repertoires in COVID-19. TCRdb's copy holds only in-frame clones and misses some; the assay was immunoSEQ multiplex PCR. The sample holds hundreds of thousands of clones, over 75% seen once. The sequenced sample was PBMCs or T cells enriched from blood (not recorded which). These receptors were collected from a woman between 40 and 55 years old with acute COVID-19.

The chain joins TRBV6-5 to TRBJ1-1; D gene ambiguous. There are 12 residues in the CDR3. Between the trimmed V and J ends, which lost 5 bases and 11 bases, there was a span of 15 bases. Germline CDR1 reads MNHEY; CDR2 reads SVGAGI. CDR3 in amino acids: CASSRGLEDAFF. The CDR3 region has the DNA TGTGCCAGCAGTCGAGGGTTGGAAGACGCTTTCTTT.

The gene calls are TRBV28 and TRBJ1-2; D is possibly TRBD1 (6 bases). Germline values: CDR1 MDHEN, CDR2 SYDVKM. The CDR3 is 14 residues long. Trimming cost V 6 bases and J 2 bases, with 13 bases left between them. CDR3 sequence: CASRTWTANYGYTF. In nucleotides, the CDR3 is TGTGCCAGCAGGACATGGACAGCAAACTATGGCTACACCTTC.

The chain recombines TRBV27 with TRBJ1-2; 8 positions agree with TRBD1. In germline, CDR1 is MNHEY, CDR2 SMNVEV (reference sequence). J lost 10 bases, V lost 5 bases, and 15 bases had no gene match. The CDR3 length is 15 residues. The CDR3 DNA reads TGTGCCAGCAGTATTTCGACAGGGGAGTCGGTGGACTACACCTTC. Translation: CASSISTGESVDYTF.

The V and J genes are TRBV20-1 and TRBJ2-4; 8 bases fit TRBD2. J lost 4 bases, V lost 3 bases, and 5 bases had no gene match. The CDR3 runs to 14 residues. Germline lookup yields CDR1 DFQATT and CDR2 SNEGSKA (reference sequence). The DNA of the CDR3 is TGCAGTGCTAGTATAGCGGGGATAAAAAACATTCAGTACTTC. The encoded protein is CSASIAGIKNIQYF.

The rearrangement joins TRBV7-9 to TRBJ2-7; 11 bases line up with TRBD2. The CDR3 totals 15 residues. Per the germline V gene, CDR1 is SEHNR and CDR2 is FQNEAQ (reference sequence). Trimming cost V 5 bases and J 5 bases; bases outside gene matches: 8. CDR3 region: CASSRPSGGIDEQYF. The CDR3, as DNA: TGTGCCAGCAGCAGACCTAGCGGGGGGATTGACGAGCAGTACTTC.

The chain combines TRBV20-1 with TRBJ1-5; possible D gene TRBD1, 6 bases. The germline V gene has CDR1 DFQATT and CDR2 SNEGSKA (reference sequence). The V gene lost 3 bases and the J gene lost 4 bases, with 10 bases spanning the gap. The CDR3 is made up of 13 amino acids. CDR3 DNA sequence: TGCAGTGCTAGTGGAGGACAGAATCAGCCCCAGCATTTT. Protein product: CSASGGQNQPQHF.

This chain uses TRBV19 with TRBJ2-7, with a weak D call TRBD2 (6 bases). Trimming removed 3 bases from V and 6 bases from J, with 12 bases in between. The CDR3 is 13 amino acids. CDR1 and CDR2 from the germline V gene are LNHDA and SQIVND (reference sequence). The CDR3 coding sequence is TGTGCCAGTAGTATGGGCAGGGAGGCCGAGCAGTACTTC. It yields the protein CASSMGREAEQYF. Full variable domain (remainder filled in from reference TRBV19 and TRBJ2-7): DGGITQSPKYLFRKEGQNVTLSCEQNLNHDAMYWYRQDPGQGLRLIYYSQIVNDFQKGDIAEGYSVSREKKESFPLTVTSAQKNPTAFYLCASSMGREAEQYFGPGTRLTVT.

This clone was seen just once. Within the sample, other DNA sequences also encode this same CDR3. The V gene is TRBV5-4, the J gene TRBJ2-3; TRBD2 matches at 7 bases. CDR3 length equals 14 residues. Germline CDR1 and CDR2: SGHNT and YYREEE (reference sequence). The V segment lost 1 base and the J segment 1 base; nucleotides outside the gene matches: 0. This CDR3 reads CASSLRGGTDTQYF. CDR3 DNA sequence: TGTGCCAGCAGCTTGCGGGGGGGCACAGATACGCAGTATTTT.

The chain employs TRBV25-1 and TRBJ1-6; the D gene is possibly TRBD1 (5 bases). Germline loops: CDR1 MGHDK, CDR2 SYGVNS. This CDR3 is 15 amino acids long. V gave up 4 bases and J gave up 10 bases, with 17 bases separating them. CDR3 sequence (DNA): TGTGCCAGCAGTGTCTCAGGGACTTATGAATCACCCCTCCACTTT. Translated, it gives CASSVSGTYESPLHF.

The chain has TRBV7-6 and TRBJ1-1; possible D gene TRBD1, 5 bases. Germline V gene lookup returns CDR1 SGHVS and CDR2 FNYEAQ. Trimming shortened V by 5 bases and J by 6 bases, and 22 bases separated the two germline ends. There are 16 residues in the CDR3. CDR3 residues: CASSPQGLGSLSEAFF. As DNA, the CDR3 is TGTGCCAGCAGCCCCCAGGGTTTGGGGTCTTTATCTGAAGCTTTCTTT. Full variable domain (outside the CDR3, taken from reference TRBV7-6 and TRBJ1-1): GAGVSQSPRYKVTKRGQDVALRCDPISGHVSLYWYRQALGQGPEFLTYFNYEAQQDKSGLPNDRFSAERPEGSISTLTIQRTEQRDSAMYRCASSPQGLGSLSEAFFGQGTRLTVV.

This clone was counted a single time. This chain links TRBV5-1 with TRBJ1-4; no clear D gene. CDR1 is SGHRS and CDR2 is YFSETQ in the germline V gene. The CDR3 consists of 14 residues. The germline V and J ends were trimmed by 0 bases and 4 bases, with 7 bases remaining between them. The CDR3 spells CASSLGPDNEKLFF. Written as DNA, the CDR3 is TGCGCCAGCAGCTTGGGGCCTGATAATGAAAAACTGTTTTTT.

This rearrangement joins TRBV4-2 to TRBJ2-7; possible D gene TRBD1, 5 bases. V was pared by 3 bases and J by 2 bases, with 17 bases between. Germline CDR1 reads LGHNA; CDR2 reads YNFKEQ. This CDR3 spans 16 amino acids. CDR3 region: CASSQARSWGTYEQYF. The DNA for the CDR3 is TGTGCCAGCAGCCAGGCCAGAAGCTGGGGCACCTACGAGCAGTACTTC.